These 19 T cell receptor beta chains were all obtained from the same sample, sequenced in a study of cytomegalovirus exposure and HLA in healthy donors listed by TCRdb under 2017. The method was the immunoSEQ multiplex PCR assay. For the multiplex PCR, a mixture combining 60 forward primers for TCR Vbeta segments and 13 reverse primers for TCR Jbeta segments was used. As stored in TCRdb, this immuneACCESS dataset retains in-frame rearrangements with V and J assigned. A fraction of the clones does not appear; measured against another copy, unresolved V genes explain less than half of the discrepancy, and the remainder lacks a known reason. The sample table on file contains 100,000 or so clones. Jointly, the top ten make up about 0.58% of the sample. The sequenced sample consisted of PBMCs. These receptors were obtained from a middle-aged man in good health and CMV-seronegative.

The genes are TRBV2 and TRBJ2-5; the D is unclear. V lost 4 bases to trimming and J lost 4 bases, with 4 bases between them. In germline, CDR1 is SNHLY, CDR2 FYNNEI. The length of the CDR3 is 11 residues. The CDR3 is CASSVIETQYF. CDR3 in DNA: TGTGCCAGCAGTGTAATAGAGACCCAGTACTTC.

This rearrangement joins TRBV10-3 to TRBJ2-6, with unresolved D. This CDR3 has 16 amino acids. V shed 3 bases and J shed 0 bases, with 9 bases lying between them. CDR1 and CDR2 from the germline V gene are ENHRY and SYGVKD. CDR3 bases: TGTGCCATCAGTGACGACACTTTCTCTGGGGCCAACGTCCTGACTTTC. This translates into CAISDDTFSGANVLTF.

In DNA form, the CDR3 reads TGTGCCAGCAGTGACTACACGGGACAGGGTAACTATGGCTACACCTTC. Translating gives CASSDYTGQGNYGYTF. The rearrangement links TRBV25-1 to TRBJ1-2; 9 positions agree with TRBD1. Germline lookup yields CDR1 MGHDK and CDR2 SYGVNS. This CDR3 has 16 residues. The V gene end was trimmed by 3 bases and the J gene end by 1 base; junction bases not matched to a gene: 6.

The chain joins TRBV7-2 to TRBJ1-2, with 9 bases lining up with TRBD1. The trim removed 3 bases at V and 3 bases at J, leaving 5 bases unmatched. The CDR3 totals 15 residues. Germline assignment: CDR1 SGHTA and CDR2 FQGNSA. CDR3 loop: CASSFTGGADYGYTF. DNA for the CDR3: TGTGCCAGCAGCTTTACAGGGGGCGCCGACTATGGCTACACCTTC.

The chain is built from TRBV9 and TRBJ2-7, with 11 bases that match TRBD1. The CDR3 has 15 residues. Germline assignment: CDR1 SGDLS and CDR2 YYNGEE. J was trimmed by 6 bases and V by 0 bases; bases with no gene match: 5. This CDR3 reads CASSVEGTGGFEQYF. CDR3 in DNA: TGTGCCAGCAGCGTAGAGGGGACAGGGGGATTCGAGCAGTACTTC. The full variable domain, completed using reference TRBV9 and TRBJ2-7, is DSGVTQTPKHLITATGQRVTLRCSPRSGDLSVYWYQQSLDQGLQFLIQYYNGEERAKGNILERFSAQQFPDLHSELNLSSLELGDSALYFCASSVEGTGGFEQYFGPGTRLTVT.

In DNA form, the CDR3 reads TGTGCCAGCAGGTTTGAGGGGGCGCGGGAGCAGTACTTC. Its translation is CASRFEGAREQYF. The V and J genes are TRBV6-1 and TRBJ2-7; TRBD1 aligns across 7 bases. The CDR3 runs to 13 residues. Trimming took 6 bases from V and 7 from J; bases not matched to a gene: 9. CDR1 MNHNS and CDR2 SASEGT come from the germline V gene.

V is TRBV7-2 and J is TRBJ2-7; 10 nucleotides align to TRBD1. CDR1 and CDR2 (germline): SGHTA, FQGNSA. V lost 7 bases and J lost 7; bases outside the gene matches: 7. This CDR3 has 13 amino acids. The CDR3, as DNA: TGTGCCAGCACCGACAGGGGGCTGGGAGAGCAGTACTTC. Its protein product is CASTDRGLGEQYF.

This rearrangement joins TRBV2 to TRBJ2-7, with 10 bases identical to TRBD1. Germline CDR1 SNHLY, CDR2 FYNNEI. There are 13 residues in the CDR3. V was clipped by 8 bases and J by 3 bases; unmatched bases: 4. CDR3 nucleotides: TGTGCCAGCCACCGGGACAGGGGCTACGAGCAGTACTTC. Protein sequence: CASHRDRGYEQYF.

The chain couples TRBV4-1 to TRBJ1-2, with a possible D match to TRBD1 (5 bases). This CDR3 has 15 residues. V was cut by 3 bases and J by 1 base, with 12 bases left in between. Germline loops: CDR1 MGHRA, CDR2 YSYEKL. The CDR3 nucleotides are TGCGCCAGCAGCCATGGGGGGGGAAGTAACTATGGCTACACCTTC. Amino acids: CASSHGGGSNYGYTF.

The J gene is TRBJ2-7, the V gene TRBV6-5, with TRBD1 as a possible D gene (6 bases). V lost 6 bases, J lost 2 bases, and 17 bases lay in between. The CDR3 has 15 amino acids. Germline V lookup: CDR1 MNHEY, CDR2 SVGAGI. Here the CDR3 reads CASSPSRGQAYEQYF. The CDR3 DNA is TGTGCCAGCAGCCCCTCCAGGGGCCAAGCCTACGAGCAGTACTTC.

CDR3 residues: CASSSTDSKALHF. The CDR3 coding sequence is TGTGCCAGTAGTTCGACAGATTCTAAGGCCCTCCACTTT. V gene TRBV19 combines with J gene TRBJ1-6, with a possible D match to TRBD1 (5 bases). Germline V lookup: CDR1 LNHDA, CDR2 SQIVND (reference sequence). CDR3 length: 13 residues. V lost 5 bases, J lost 14 bases, and 16 bases lay in between.

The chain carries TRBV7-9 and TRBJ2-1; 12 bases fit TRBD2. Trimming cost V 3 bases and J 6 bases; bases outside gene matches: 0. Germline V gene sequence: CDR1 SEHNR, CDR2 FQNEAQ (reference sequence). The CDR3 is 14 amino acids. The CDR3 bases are TGTGCCAGCAGCTTGGGACTAGCGGGCAATGAGCAGTTCTTC. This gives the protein CASSLGLAGNEQFF.

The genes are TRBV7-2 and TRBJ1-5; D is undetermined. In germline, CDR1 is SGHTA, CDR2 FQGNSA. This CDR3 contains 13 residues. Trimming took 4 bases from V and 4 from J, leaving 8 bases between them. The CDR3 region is CASSYRENQPQHF. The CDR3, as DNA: TGTGCCAGCAGCTACCGTGAGAATCAGCCCCAGCATTTT.

CDR3 coding DNA: TGCGCCAGCAGCTTAGAGAGCCGATACAATGAGCAGTTCTTC. Encoded protein: CASSLESRYNEQFF. This chain uses TRBV5-1 with TRBJ2-1; D remains unclear. From germline, CDR1 is SGHRS and CDR2 YFSETQ. V dropped 2 bases and J dropped 4 bases, with 10 bases sitting between them. The CDR3 has 14 amino acids.

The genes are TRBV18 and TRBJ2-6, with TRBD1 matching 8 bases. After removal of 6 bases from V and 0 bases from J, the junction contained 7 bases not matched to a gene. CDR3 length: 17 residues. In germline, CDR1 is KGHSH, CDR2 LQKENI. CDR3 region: CASSAGTGVSGANVLTF. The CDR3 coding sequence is TGTGCCAGCTCGGCCGGGACAGGAGTCTCTGGGGCCAACGTCCTGACTTTC.

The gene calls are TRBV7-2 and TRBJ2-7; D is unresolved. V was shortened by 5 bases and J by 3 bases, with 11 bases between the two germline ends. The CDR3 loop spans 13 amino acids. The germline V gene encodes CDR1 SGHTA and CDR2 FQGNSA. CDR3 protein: CASSPGLGYEQYF. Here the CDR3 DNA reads TGTGCCAGCAGCCCAGGATTAGGCTACGAGCAGTACTTC.

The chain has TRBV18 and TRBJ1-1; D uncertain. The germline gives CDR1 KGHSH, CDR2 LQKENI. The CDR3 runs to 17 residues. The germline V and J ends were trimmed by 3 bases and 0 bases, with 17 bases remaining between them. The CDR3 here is CASSPGNKDTLNTEAFF. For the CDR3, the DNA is TGTGCCAGCTCACCTGGAAACAAAGACACTCTGAACACTGAAGCTTTCTTT.

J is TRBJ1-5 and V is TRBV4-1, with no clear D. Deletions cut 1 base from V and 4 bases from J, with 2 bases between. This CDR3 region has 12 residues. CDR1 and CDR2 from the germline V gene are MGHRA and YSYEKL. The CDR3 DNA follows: TGCGCCAGCAGCCAAGTAAATCAGCCCCAGCATTTT. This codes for CASSQVNQPQHF.

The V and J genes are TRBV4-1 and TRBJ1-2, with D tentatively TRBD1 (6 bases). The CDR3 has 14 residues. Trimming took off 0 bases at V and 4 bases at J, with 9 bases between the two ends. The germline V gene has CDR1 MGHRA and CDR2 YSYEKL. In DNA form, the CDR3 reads TGCGCCAGCAGCCAAGACAGGGGAGTCTATGGCTACACCTTC. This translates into CASSQDRGVYGYTF.